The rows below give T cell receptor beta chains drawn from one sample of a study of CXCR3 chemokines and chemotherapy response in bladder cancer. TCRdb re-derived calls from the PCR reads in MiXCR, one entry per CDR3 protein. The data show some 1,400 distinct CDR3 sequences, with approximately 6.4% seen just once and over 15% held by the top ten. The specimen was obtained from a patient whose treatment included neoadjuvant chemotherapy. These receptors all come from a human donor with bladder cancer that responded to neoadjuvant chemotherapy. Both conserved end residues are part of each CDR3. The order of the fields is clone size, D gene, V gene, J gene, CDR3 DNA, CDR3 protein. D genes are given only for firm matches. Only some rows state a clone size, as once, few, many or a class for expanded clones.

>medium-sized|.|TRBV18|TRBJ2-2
TGTGCCAGCTCACTAAAGGAGGGGGCAGTCGGGGAGCTGTTTTTT
CASSLKEGAVGELFF
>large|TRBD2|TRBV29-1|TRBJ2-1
TGCAGCGTTGAGGGGACTAGCGGGACCAATGAGCAGTTCTTC
CSVEGTSGTNEQFF
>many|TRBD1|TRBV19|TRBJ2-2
TGTGCCAGTATGGGACAGATGAACACCGGGGAGCTGTTTTTT
CASMGQMNTGELFF
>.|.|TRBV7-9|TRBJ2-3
TGTGCCAGCAGCGGGGGACCTGCAGATACGCAGTATTTT
CASSGGPADTQYF
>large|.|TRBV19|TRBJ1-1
TGTGCCAGTAGTATAGGGCCGGGAGGTCGGTACATGAACACTGAAGCTTTCTTT
CASSIGPGGRYMNTEAFF
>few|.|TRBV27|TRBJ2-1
TGTGCCAGCAGTTTACGGGGGATAGAGCAGTTCTTC
CASSLRGIEQFF
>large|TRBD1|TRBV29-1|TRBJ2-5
TGCAGCGTTGAGGAGGGACAGGGGAGGGCAGAGACCCAGTACTTC
CSVEEGQGRAETQYF
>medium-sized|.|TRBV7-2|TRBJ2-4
TGTGCCAGCAGCGCCTTGCGGGGATACATTCAGTACTTC
CASSALRGYIQYF
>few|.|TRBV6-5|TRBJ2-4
TGTGCCAGCAGGGAGGGCGAGGTAGGCAAAAACATTCAGTACTTC
CASREGEVGKNIQYF
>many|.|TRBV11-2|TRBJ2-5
TGTGCCAGCAGCTATTTCGGGGGACAAGAGACCCAGTACTTC
CASSYFGGQETQYF
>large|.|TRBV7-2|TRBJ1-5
TGTGCCAGCAGCTTGGTTACAGGGAGTAATCAGCCCCAGCATTTT
CASSLVTGSNQPQHF
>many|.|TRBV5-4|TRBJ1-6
TGTGCCAGCAGCTTGGAGAGGCCCCGGGGGGATTCACCCCTCCACTTT
CASSLERPRGDSPLHF
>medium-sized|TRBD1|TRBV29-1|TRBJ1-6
TGCAGCGCCCGGACAGGGGAATATTCACCCCTCCACTTT
CSARTGEYSPLHF
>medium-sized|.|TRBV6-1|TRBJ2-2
TGTGCCAGCAGTGAATGGGGGAAAACCGGGGAGCTGTTTTTT
CASSEWGKTGELFF
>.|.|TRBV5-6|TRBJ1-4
TGTGCCAGCAGCTTTGGCGACAGGATCCTTAATGAAAAACTGTTTTTT
CASSFGDRILNEKLFF
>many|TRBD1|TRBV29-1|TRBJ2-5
TGCAGCGTTGAACCCACCACGGGACAGGGACGGGCCGAGACCCAGTACTTC
CSVEPTTGQGRAETQYF
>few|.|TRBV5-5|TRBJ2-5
TGTGCCAGCAGCTCGTACCAAGAGACCCAGTACTTC
CASSSYQETQYF
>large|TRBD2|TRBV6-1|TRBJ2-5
TGTGCCAGCAGTGAACTAGCGGGGGGGCAAGAGACCCAGTACTTC
CASSELAGGQETQYF
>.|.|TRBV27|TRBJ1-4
TGTGCCAGCAGTATCTTTGGGACGGCGAGGGCAACTAATGAAAAACTGTTTTTT
CASSIFGTARATNEKLFF
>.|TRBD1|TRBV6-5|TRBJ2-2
TGTGCCAGCAGTTCGACAGGGGGCACTGGCGGGGAGCTGTTTTTT
CASSSTGGTGGELFF
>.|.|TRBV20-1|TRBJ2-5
TGCAGTGCTCCAGGGGTTTTGGGCCAAGAGACCCAGTACTTC
CSAPGVLGQETQYF
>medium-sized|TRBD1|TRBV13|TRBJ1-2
TGTGCCAGCAGCCCTCCGGACAGGCGATCTAATGGCTACACCTTC
CASSPPDRRSNGYTF
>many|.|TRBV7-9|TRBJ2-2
TGTGCCAGCAGCTTGGACCTTGACACCGGGGAGCTGTTTTTT
CASSLDLDTGELFF
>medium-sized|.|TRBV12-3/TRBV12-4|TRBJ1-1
TGTGCCAGCAGTTTGAGGCTGGAACCGTTCGAAGCTTTCTTT
CASSLRLEPFEAFF
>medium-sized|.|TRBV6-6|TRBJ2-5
TGTGCCAGCAGTTACTCGATTCGACAAGGAGAGACCCAGTACTTC
CASSYSIRQGETQYF
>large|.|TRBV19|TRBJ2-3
TGTGCCAGTAGTACCCACCCGGGAGTGGGCACAGATACGCAGTATTTT
CASSTHPGVGTDTQYF
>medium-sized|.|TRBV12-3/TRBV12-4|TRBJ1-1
TGTGCCAGCAGTGCCACAACATTGAACACTGAAGCTTTCTTT
CASSATTLNTEAFF
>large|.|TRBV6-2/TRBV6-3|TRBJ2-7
TGTGCCAGCAGTTACCCCCAAAAGGACGAGCAGTACTTC
CASSYPQKDEQYF
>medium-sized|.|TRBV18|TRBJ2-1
TGTGCCAGCTCACCCAACAGGGCGAGCTCCTACAATGAGCAGTTCTTC
CASSPNRASSYNEQFF
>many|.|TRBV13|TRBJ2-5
TGTGCCAGCAGCTTAAGCAGGGTACTAGAGACCCAGTACTTC
CASSLSRVLETQYF
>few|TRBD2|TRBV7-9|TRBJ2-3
TGTGCCAGCAGCTCAGAACGCCCGGGACTAGCGGGGGGGCGCTTTTGGGATACGCAGTATTTT
CASSSERPGLAGGRFWDTQYF
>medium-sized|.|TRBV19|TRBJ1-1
TGTGCCAGTAGTACCCGGAGTACTGAAGCTTTCTTT
CASSTRSTEAFF
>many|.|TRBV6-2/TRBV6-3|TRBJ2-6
TGTGCCACCGGGGTGTCTGGGGCCAACGTCCTGACTTTC
CATGVSGANVLTF
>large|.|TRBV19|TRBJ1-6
TGTGCCAGTAGTGATATACCGGGACCCCTTTCACCCCTCCACTTT
CASSDIPGPLSPLHF
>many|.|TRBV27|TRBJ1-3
TGTGCCAGCAGCCCCGCGGGGGTATCTGGAAACACCATATATTTT
CASSPAGVSGNTIYF
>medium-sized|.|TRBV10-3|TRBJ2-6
TGTGCCATGTCCGAAAGCCTACTTGAGACCGGGACTGGGAACTCTGGGGCCAACGTCCTGACTTTC
CAMSESLLETGTGNSGANVLTF